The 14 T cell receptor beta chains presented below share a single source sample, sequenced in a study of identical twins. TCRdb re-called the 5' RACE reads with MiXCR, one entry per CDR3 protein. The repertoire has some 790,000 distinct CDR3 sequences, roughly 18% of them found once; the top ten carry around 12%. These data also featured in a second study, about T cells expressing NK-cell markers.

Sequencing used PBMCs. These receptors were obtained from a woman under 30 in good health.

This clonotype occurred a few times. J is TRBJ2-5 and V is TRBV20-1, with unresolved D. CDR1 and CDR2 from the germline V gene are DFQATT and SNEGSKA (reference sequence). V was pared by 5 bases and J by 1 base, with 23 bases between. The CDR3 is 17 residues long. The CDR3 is CSAGSVFGPTTQETQYF. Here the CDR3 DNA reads TGCAGTGCTGGATCTGTTTTCGGGCCGACCACCCAAGAGACCCAGTACTTC.

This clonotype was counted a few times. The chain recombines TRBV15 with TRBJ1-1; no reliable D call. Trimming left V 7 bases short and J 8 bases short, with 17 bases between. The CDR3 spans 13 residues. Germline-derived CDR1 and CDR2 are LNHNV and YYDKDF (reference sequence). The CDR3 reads CATTKEDVLEAFF. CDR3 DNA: TGTGCCACCACCAAGGAGGACGTATTAGAAGCTTTCTTT. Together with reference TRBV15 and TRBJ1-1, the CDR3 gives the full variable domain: DAMVIQNPRYQVTQFGKPVTLSCSQTLNHNVMYWYQQKSSQAPKLLFHYYDKDFNNEADTPDNFQSRRPNTSFCFLDIRSPGLGDTAMYLCATTKEDVLEAFFGQGTRLTVV.

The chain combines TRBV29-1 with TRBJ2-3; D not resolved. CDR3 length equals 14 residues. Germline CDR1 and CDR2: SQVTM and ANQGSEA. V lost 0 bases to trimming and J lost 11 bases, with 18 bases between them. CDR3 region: CSVEDLDGRRRQYF. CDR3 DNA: TGCAGCGTTGAAGATCTAGACGGCCGTCGGAGGCAGTATTTT.

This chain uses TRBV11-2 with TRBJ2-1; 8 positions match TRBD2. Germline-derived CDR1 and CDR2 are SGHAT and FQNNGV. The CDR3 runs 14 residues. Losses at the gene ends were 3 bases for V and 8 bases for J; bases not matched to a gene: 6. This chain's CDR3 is CASSFGTRNDEQFF. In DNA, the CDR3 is TGTGCCAGCAGCTTCGGGACTAGAAACGATGAGCAGTTCTTC.

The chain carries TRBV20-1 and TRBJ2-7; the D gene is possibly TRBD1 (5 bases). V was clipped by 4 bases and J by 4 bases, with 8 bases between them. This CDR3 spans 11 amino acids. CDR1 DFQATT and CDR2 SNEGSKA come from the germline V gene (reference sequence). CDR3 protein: CSANDRYEQYF. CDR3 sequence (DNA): TGCAGTGCTAACGACAGATACGAGCAGTACTTC.

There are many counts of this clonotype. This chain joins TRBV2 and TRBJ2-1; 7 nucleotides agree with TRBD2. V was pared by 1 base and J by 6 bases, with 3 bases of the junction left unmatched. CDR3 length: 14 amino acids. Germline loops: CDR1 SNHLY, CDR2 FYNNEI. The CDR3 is CASSEVGGFNEQFF. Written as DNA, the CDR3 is TGTGCCAGCAGTGAAGTCGGGGGGTTCAATGAGCAGTTCTTC.

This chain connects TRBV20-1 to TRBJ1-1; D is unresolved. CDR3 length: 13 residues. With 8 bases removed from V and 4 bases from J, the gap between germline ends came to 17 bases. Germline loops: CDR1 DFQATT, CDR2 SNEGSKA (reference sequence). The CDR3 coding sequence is TGCAGTACCCGAAGGGTCGTGGGCACTGAAGCTTTCTTT. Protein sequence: CSTRRVVGTEAFF.

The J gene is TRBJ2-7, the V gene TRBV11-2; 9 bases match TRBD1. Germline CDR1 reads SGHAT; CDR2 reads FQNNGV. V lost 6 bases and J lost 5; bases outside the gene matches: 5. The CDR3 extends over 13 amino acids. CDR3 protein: CASRGDRVNEQYF. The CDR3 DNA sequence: TGTGCCAGCAGGGGGGACAGGGTGAACGAGCAGTACTTC.

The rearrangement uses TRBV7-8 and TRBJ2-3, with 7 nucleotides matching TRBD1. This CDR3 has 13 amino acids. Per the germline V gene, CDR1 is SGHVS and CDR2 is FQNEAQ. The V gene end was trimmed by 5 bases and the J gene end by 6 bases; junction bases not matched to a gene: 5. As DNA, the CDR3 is TGTGCCAGCAGCCCCTTGGACAGGGATACGCAGTATTTT. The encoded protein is CASSPLDRDTQYF. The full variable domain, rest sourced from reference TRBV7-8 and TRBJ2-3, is GAGVSQSPRYKVAKRGQDVALRCDPISGHVSLFWYQQALGQGPEFLTYFQNEAQLDKSGLPSDRFFAERPEGSVSTLKIQRTQQEDSAVYLCASSPLDRDTQYFGPGTRLTVL.

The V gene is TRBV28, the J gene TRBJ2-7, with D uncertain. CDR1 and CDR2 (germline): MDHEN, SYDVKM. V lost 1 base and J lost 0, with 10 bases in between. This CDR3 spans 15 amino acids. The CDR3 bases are TGTGCCAGCAGTTTATCGGCTGCGCTCTCCTACGAGCAGTACTTC. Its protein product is CASSLSAALSYEQYF. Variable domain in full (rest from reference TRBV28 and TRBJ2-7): DVKVTQSSRYLVKRTGEKVFLECVQDMDHENMFWYRQDPGLGLRLIYFSYDVKMKEKGDIPEGYSVSREKKERFSLILESASTNQTSMYLCASSLSAALSYEQYFGPGTRLTVT.

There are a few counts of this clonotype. CDR3: CASSVLVRYEQYF. The CDR3 DNA reads TGTGCCAGCAGTGTACTAGTTCGCTACGAGCAGTACTTC. The chain recombines TRBV6-5 with TRBJ2-7, with a tentative D call TRBD2 (5 bases). V was pared by 5 bases and J by 3 bases, with 11 bases between. The length of the CDR3 is 13 residues. Germline V gene data show CDR1 as MNHEY and CDR2 as SVGAGI.

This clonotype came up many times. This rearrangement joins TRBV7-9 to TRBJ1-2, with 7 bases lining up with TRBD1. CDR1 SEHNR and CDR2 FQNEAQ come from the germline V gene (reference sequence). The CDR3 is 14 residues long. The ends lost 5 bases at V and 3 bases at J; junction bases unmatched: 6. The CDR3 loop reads CASSPTGLDYGYTF. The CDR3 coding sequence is TGTGCCAGCAGCCCGACAGGGTTGGACTATGGCTACACCTTC.

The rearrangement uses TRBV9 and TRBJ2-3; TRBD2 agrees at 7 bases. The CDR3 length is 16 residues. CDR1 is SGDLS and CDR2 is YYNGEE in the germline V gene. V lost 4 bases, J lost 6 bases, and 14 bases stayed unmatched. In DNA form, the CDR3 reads TGTGCCAGCAGCCCCTACTGGGGGGGACGTCTGGATACGCAGTATTTT. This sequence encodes CASSPYWGGRLDTQYF.

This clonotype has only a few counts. CDR3 sequence reads: CASSPKATEAFF. Written as DNA, the CDR3 is TGTGCCAGCAGCCCTAAAGCCACTGAAGCTTTCTTT. V and J are TRBV12-3 or TRBV12-4 and TRBJ1-1, with D hard to call. V dropped 6 bases and J dropped 4 bases, with 9 bases sitting between them. This CDR3 comprises 12 residues.